Listed here are 8 T cell receptor beta chains from one sample, sequenced in a study of T cell clonality in common variable immunodeficiency. Profiled with immunoSEQ multiplex PCR; TCRdb holds only in-frame clones, not every one. The record shows about 34,000 clones for this sample, with no singletons present. The sample comprised peripheral blood mononuclear cells. The receptors stem from a person between 18 and 70 years old in good health.

In this sample, this clone turned up many times. With the read ending 3 residues before the CDR3 end, the germline J gene is used to fill in that end. The chain employs TRBV4-1 and TRBJ1-5; 10 bases are a match to TRBD1. Germline V lookup: CDR1 MGHRA, CDR2 YSYEKL. This CDR3 is built from 15 residues. Losses at the gene ends were 0 bases for V and 9 bases for J; bases not matched to a gene: 5. The part of the CDR3 DNA that was read is TGCGCCAGCAGCCAAGACGGGACAGGGGCCTCGCCC. Translation gives CASSQDGTGASP. In full, the CDR3 reads CASSQDGTGASPQHF.

This clone was seen repeatedly, ten times or more. The read falls 3 residues short of the CDR3 end, and the missing part is taken from the germline J gene. The V call is TRBV7-6, the J call TRBJ2-3; no definite D call. The CDR3 is 13 amino acids. V lost 3 bases and J lost 1, with 5 bases in between. Looked up from germline, CDR1 is SGHVS and CDR2 is FNYEAQ. CDR3 DNA (partial): TGTGCCAGCAGCTTTAGGGGCACAGATACG. Translated: CASSFRGTDT. The full CDR3 reads CASSFRGTDTQYF.

There are many counts of this clone. The CDR3 goes on 3 residues after the read ends, and that part is filled in from the germline J gene. This sequence joins TRBV6-2 or TRBV6-3 and TRBJ1-2; 7 bases line up with TRBD1. CDR1 is MNHEY, CDR2 SVGEGT, per germline. Losses at the gene ends were 2 bases for V and 2 bases for J; bases not matched to a gene: 5. This CDR3 spans 15 amino acids. The sequenced part of the CDR3 DNA is TGTGCCAGCAGTTACGGGAGGGGGCGCAACTATGGC. Its protein is CASSYGRGRNYG. The complete CDR3 sequence is CASSYGRGRNYGYTF.

This clone was detected ten times or more. Sequencing ends 3 residues short of the CDR3 end; the germline J gene provides the rest. V gene TRBV10-3 combines with J gene TRBJ1-1, with 7 bases lining up with TRBD1. The CDR3 length is 13 residues. Germline-derived CDR1 and CDR2 are ENHRY and SYGVKD. CDR3 DNA (partial): TGTGCCATCAGTAACTACGGGACAGAAGAA. Translated: CAISNYGTEE. The entire CDR3 is CAISNYGTEEAFF.

This clone was picked up many times. The CDR3 end lies 3 residues beyond the end of the read and is filled in from the germline J gene. The chain links TRBV6-1 to TRBJ2-7, with 7 bases aligning to TRBD2. With 3 bases clipped from V and 1 base from J, the junction kept 3 bases outside the gene matches. This CDR3 region has 14 residues. Germline V CDR1 and CDR2: MNHNS, SASEGT. The CDR3 reads CASSDRGESYEQYF. The DNA read from the CDR3 is TGTGCCAGCAGTGATCGGGGGGAGTCCTACGAG.

This clone was detected many times. The sequence runs out 3 residues before the end of the CDR3; the remainder is reconstructed from the germline J gene. J is TRBJ2-1 and V is TRBV12-3 or TRBV12-4; 13 bases are shared with TRBD2. This CDR3 has 17 residues. Trimming removed 5 bases from V and 1 base from J; junction bases left unmatched: 5. This CDR3 is CASSRTSGGLSYNEQFF. The CDR3 bases that were read are TGTGCCAGCAGTCGGACTAGCGGGGGTCTATCCTACAATGAG.

This clone was recorded many times. The read halts 3 residues ahead of the CDR3 end, with the missing end drawn from the germline J gene. The V call is TRBV12-3 or TRBV12-4, the J call TRBJ2-2; D is possibly TRBD2 (6 bases). The CDR3 length is 14 residues. V shed 3 bases and J shed 5 bases, with 10 bases lying between them. CDR3 loop: CASSFLGGTGELFF. Partial CDR3 DNA: TGTGCCAGCAGTTTTCTGGGGGGAACCGGGGAG.

This clone was seen at least ten times. The CDR3 end lies 3 residues beyond the end of the read and is filled in from the germline J gene. The chain combines TRBV20-1 with TRBJ2-7; TRBD2 matches at 8 bases. J gave up 0 bases and V 5 bases, and 12 bases lay outside the gene matches. This CDR3 has 16 amino acids. CDR1 DFQATT and CDR2 SNEGSKA come from the germline V gene (reference sequence). The part of the CDR3 DNA that was read is TGCAGTGCTGGAAAAACTACTAGCGGCGTCTCCTACGAG. It encodes CSAGKTTSGVSYE. The entire CDR3 sequence reads CSAGKTTSGVSYEQYF.